These 27 T cell receptor beta chains came from one sample sequenced in a study of blood T cell repertoires in COVID-19. Repertoires were generated with immunoSEQ multiplex PCR, while TCRdb's copy carries only in-frame clones and drops some. Counted here are hundreds of thousands of clones, 91% occurring once; the ten biggest clones make up 2.5% to 4%. Sequenced input: peripheral blood. The source is a woman younger than 30 who had recovered from COVID-19.

The rearrangement links TRBV7-9 to TRBJ1-1; perhaps TRBD1 as D (5 bases). Germline CDR1 SEHNR, CDR2 FQNEAQ (reference sequence). V was pared by 3 bases and J by 7 bases, with 15 bases between. This CDR3 is 14 amino acids long. This chain's CDR3 is CASSFGGTDYEAFF. CDR3 DNA: TGTGCCAGCAGCTTTGGGGGGACGGATTATGAAGCTTTCTTT.

This clone was picked up one time. This chain uses TRBV6-5 with TRBJ2-3; D uncertain. The CDR3 consists of 11 residues. V lost 8 bases and J lost 3, with 6 bases in between. The germline V gene has CDR1 MNHEY and CDR2 SVGAGI. The CDR3 nucleotides are TGTGCCAGCTCCACAACAGATACGCAGTATTTT. It translates to CASSTTDTQYF.

The chain links TRBV6-5 to TRBJ2-1; 7 nucleotides match TRBD1. The V gene end was trimmed by 7 bases and the J gene end by 1 base; junction bases not matched to a gene: 4. Germline CDR1 and CDR2: MNHEY and SVGAGI. The CDR3 has 14 amino acids. In DNA, the CDR3 is TGTGCCAGCAAAGGGACAGAATCCTACAATGAGCAGTTCTTC. It is translated as CASKGTESYNEQFF.

This sequence joins TRBV3-1 (or the pseudogene TRBV3-2) and TRBJ1-2; 7 nucleotides line up with TRBD1. Germline values: CDR1 LGHDT, CDR2 YNNKEL (reference sequence). This CDR3 region has 16 residues. The V segment lost 0 bases and the J segment 2 bases; nucleotides outside the gene matches: 6. The chain's CDR3 is CASSQDGGTANYGYTF. The CDR3 nucleotides read TGTGCCAGCAGCCAAGATGGGGGGACAGCCAACTATGGCTACACCTTC.

V usage is TRBV6-2 or TRBV6-3 and J usage is TRBJ2-3, with 7 bases fitting TRBD2. The CDR3 is made up of 15 amino acids. Germline CDR1 reads MNHEY; CDR2 reads SVGEGT. V lost 5 bases, J lost 5 bases, and 10 bases stayed unmatched. The CDR3 is CASSHGRERGDTQYF. The CDR3 nucleotides read TGTGCCAGCAGTCACGGAAGAGAGCGGGGAGATACGCAGTATTTT.

V is TRBV5-4 and J is TRBJ2-1, with 9 bases matching TRBD2. The junction had 10 bases not matched to a gene; V was cut back by 2 bases and J by 4 bases. This CDR3 spans 17 amino acids. CDR1 is SGHNT and CDR2 is YYREEE in the germline V gene (reference sequence). CDR3 sequence reads: CASSFSGRNPIYNEQFF. The CDR3 bases are TGTGCCAGCAGCTTCAGCGGGAGGAACCCGATTTACAATGAGCAGTTCTTC.

This chain links TRBV14 with TRBJ1-2, with D uncertain. Germline V gene data show CDR1 as SGHDN and CDR2 as FVKESK. The CDR3 covers 13 residues. Deletions cut 4 bases from V and 4 bases from J, with 10 bases between. CDR3 region: CASSPRVRYGYTF. CDR3 bases: TGTGCCAGCAGCCCCCGGGTGCGCTATGGCTACACCTTC.

This clone has just one count. V usage is TRBV11-3 and J usage is TRBJ2-1; D may be TRBD2 (5 bases). V lost 5 bases and J lost 5, with 16 bases in between. This CDR3 has 15 amino acids. The germline CDR1 and CDR2 sequences are SGHNT and YENEEA. DNA for the CDR3: TGTGCCAGCAGCCTGATAACTAGAGGGAACAATGAGCAGTTCTTC. Translated, it gives CASSLITRGNNEQFF.

This chain connects TRBV7-2 to TRBJ1-2, with no clear D. V was trimmed by 5 bases and J by 4 bases, leaving 8 bases between them. In germline, CDR1 is SGHTA, CDR2 FQGNSA. This CDR3 region has 12 residues. The chain's CDR3 is CASSEVGYGYTF. The CDR3 nucleotides read TGTGCCAGCAGCGAAGTCGGCTATGGCTACACCTTC. Together with reference TRBV7-2 and TRBJ1-2, the CDR3 gives the full variable domain: GAGVSQSPSNKVTEKGKDVELRCDPISGHTALYWYRQSLGQGLEFLIYFQGNSAPDKSGLPSDRFSAERTGGSVSTLTIQRTQQEDSAVYLCASSEVGYGYTFGSGTRLTVV.

The gene calls are TRBV11-2 and TRBJ2-1; 9 bases agree with TRBD1. Trimming removed 4 bases from V and 8 bases from J; junction bases left unmatched: 6. This CDR3 region has 14 residues. Germline-derived CDR1 and CDR2 are SGHAT and FQNNGV. CDR3 loop: CASSYRQGGYEQFF. CDR3 nucleotides: TGTGCCAGCAGCTACCGACAGGGGGGATATGAGCAGTTCTTC.

The chain combines TRBV5-1 with TRBJ2-3, with 9 bases identical to TRBD2. V trimming: 4 bases; J trimming: 3 bases; junction bases outside the gene matches: 9. The germline V gene has CDR1 SGHRS and CDR2 YFSETQ. The CDR3 length is 16 residues. The CDR3 bases are TGCGCCAGCAGCCCGCTGGCGGGAGGGCCGACAGATACGCAGTATTTT. Its translation: CASSPLAGGPTDTQYF.

The chain combines TRBV15 with TRBJ2-7; 7 positions match TRBD1. This CDR3 is 17 amino acids long. V shed 2 bases, J shed 5 bases, and the junction held 15 bases outside the gene matches. Germline V lookup: CDR1 LNHNV, CDR2 YYDKDF (reference sequence). The CDR3 here is CATSRWQTGLFRDEQYV. The CDR3, as DNA: TGTGCCACCAGCAGATGGCAGACAGGGTTATTTAGGGACGAGCAGTACGTC.

The rearrangement uses TRBV24-1 and TRBJ1-5; D unresolved. Per germline, CDR1 KGHDR and CDR2 SFDVKD. V was trimmed by 5 bases and J by 9 bases, leaving 16 bases between them. The CDR3 runs 14 residues. Here the CDR3 DNA reads TGTGCCACCAGTGGGAGCAGCGACGATAGGCCCCAGCATTTT. Translation gives CATSGSSDDRPQHF.

The chain is built from TRBV19 and TRBJ2-5, with TRBD1 matching over 9 bases. Trimming at V came to 4 bases and at J to 3 bases, leaving 6 bases not matched to a gene. This CDR3 contains 15 residues. Germline V gene lookup returns CDR1 LNHDA and CDR2 SQIVND (reference sequence). The CDR3 bases are TGTGCCAGTAGTACCACCGGGACAGGGAAAGAGACCCAGTACTTC. Its translation: CASSTTGTGKETQYF.

The chain uses TRBV7-9 and TRBJ2-3; TRBD2 matches at 7 bases. This CDR3 contains 16 residues. Trimming at V came to 3 bases and at J to 0 bases, leaving 6 bases not matched to a gene. Germline lookup yields CDR1 SEHNR and CDR2 FQNEAQ (reference sequence). CDR3 sequence (DNA): TGTGCCAGCAGCTTTTTTAGCGGGCGAAGCACAGATACGCAGTATTTT. Amino acids: CASSFFSGRSTDTQYF.

This CDR3 reads CATSGTNYGYTF. The CDR3 DNA is TGTGCCACCAGTGGTACTAACTATGGCTACACCTTC. The gene calls are TRBV24-1 and TRBJ1-2; D unresolved. The V end lost 5 bases, the J end lost 0 bases, and 3 bases lay between the germline ends. CDR1 and CDR2 (germline): KGHDR, SFDVKD. This CDR3 region has 12 residues.

The V call is TRBV9, the J call TRBJ1-1; possible D gene TRBD1, 5 bases. The germline gives CDR1 SGDLS, CDR2 YYNGEE. The CDR3 contains 15 residues. V was clipped by 3 bases and J by 2 bases, with 14 bases between them. The CDR3 protein is CASSASRVSNTEAFF. CDR3 nucleotides: TGTGCCAGCAGCGCGAGCAGGGTCAGTAACACTGAAGCTTTCTTT.

The V gene is TRBV6-5, the J gene TRBJ1-2; weak D call: TRBD1 (5 bases). The CDR3 loop spans 14 amino acids. Germline V gives CDR1 MNHEY, CDR2 SVGAGI. The ends were cut back, 5 bases at V and 4 bases at J, with 14 bases in the middle. The DNA of the CDR3 is TGTGCCAGCAGTCAGGGTCGGCAGTTCTATGGCTACACCTTC. This gives the protein CASSQGRQFYGYTF.

This sequence joins TRBV11-3 and TRBJ2-1; tentatively, D is TRBD1 (6 bases). CDR1 is SGHNT, CDR2 YENEEA, per germline. The CDR3 runs 14 residues. V was pared by 4 bases and J by 4 bases, with 11 bases between. CDR3 in amino acids: CASSSGAIYNEQFF. In DNA form, the CDR3 reads TGTGCCAGCAGCTCAGGGGCGATTTACAATGAGCAGTTCTTC.

The V and J genes are TRBV4-3 and TRBJ1-2; no clear D gene. Trimming removed 0 bases from V and 2 bases from J, with 10 bases in between. Germline V gives CDR1 LGHNA, CDR2 YSLEER. This CDR3 is built from 15 residues. The DNA for the CDR3 is TGCGCCAGCAGCCAAGATGTAACTCTGAACTATGGCTACACCTTC. Translating gives CASSQDVTLNYGYTF.

The chain links TRBV6-2 or TRBV6-3 to TRBJ2-1; 13 bases are a match to TRBD2. The J segment lost 7 bases and the V segment lost 6 bases, leaving 12 bases of the junction unmatched. This CDR3 spans 17 amino acids. The V gene's germline CDR1 is MNHEY and CDR2 SVGEGT. CDR3 residues: CASSVGLWTSGRNEQFF. Here the CDR3 DNA reads TGTGCCAGCAGCGTGGGTTTATGGACTAGCGGGAGAAATGAGCAGTTCTTC.

The chain has TRBV18 and TRBJ1-2, with 7 bases lining up with TRBD1. Trimming at V came to 2 bases and at J to 5 bases, leaving 11 bases not matched to a gene. Germline V gene sequence: CDR1 KGHSH, CDR2 LQKENI. The CDR3 length is 16 residues. Here the CDR3 DNA reads TGTGCCAGCTCACCAAGGGGTGGACAGGTGGAGTATGGCTACACCTTC. This codes for CASSPRGGQVEYGYTF.

The chain is built from TRBV19 and TRBJ1-2; TRBD1 aligns across 8 bases. The CDR3 extends over 15 amino acids. V lost 5 bases, J lost 6 bases, and 11 bases stayed unmatched. Germline values: CDR1 LNHDA, CDR2 SQIVND (reference sequence). This chain's CDR3 is CASSFQGARGNGYTF. Here the CDR3 DNA reads TGTGCCAGTAGTTTCCAGGGGGCGAGAGGCAATGGCTACACCTTC.

The rearrangement uses TRBV3-1 (or the pseudogene TRBV3-2) and TRBJ2-2; D is unresolved. The CDR3 is 16 amino acids. Trimming pared 4 bases from V and 0 bases from J, leaving 12 bases between. Germline lookup yields CDR1 LGHDT and CDR2 YNNKEL (reference sequence). The DNA for the CDR3 is TGTGCCAGCAGCCGTAGAAGTGCGGCGAACACCGGGGAGCTGTTTTTT. Translating gives CASSRRSAANTGELFF.

The gene calls are TRBV5-6 and TRBJ1-1; 7 nucleotides align to TRBD1. The CDR3 consists of 16 residues. Germline lookup yields CDR1 SGHDT and CDR2 YYEEEE. The V and J ends lost 9 bases and 0 bases, in that order; junction bases with no gene match: 14. The CDR3 here is CATRQGLALMNTEAFF. The CDR3 DNA reads as TGTGCCACTCGACAGGGACTGGCGCTAATGAACACTGAAGCTTTCTTT.

The J gene is TRBJ1-1, the V gene TRBV2; D is unclear. The V and J ends lost 3 bases and 3 bases respectively, with 11 bases between them. There are 14 residues in the CDR3. Germline-derived CDR1 and CDR2 are SNHLY and FYNNEI. The CDR3 DNA follows: TGTGCCAGCAGTGATAACGGGATCTACACTGAAGCTTTCTTT. Its translation is CASSDNGIYTEAFF.

This chain uses TRBV6-2 or TRBV6-3 with TRBJ2-1; tentative D call: TRBD2 (6 bases). CDR1 is MNHEY and CDR2 is SVGEGT in the germline V gene. The V end lost 2 bases, the J end lost 7 bases, and 21 bases lay between the germline ends. The CDR3 is made up of 17 amino acids. CDR3 in amino acids: CASSYPELTGVRNEQFF. The CDR3 DNA reads as TGTGCCAGCAGTTACCCCGAGCTGACGGGAGTGAGAAATGAGCAGTTCTTC.